What follows is one T cell receptor beta chain and its context. What it binds is unknown. These data are taken from a study of T cells in Graves' hyperthyroidism and ophthalmopathy. Disease lasting under 3 months, a NOSPECS grade of at least 4, and a Clinical Activity Score of at least 3 were features of the ophthalmopathy patients. Out of less than 12 ml of fresh peripheral blood came the PBMCs. Researchers took RNA transcripts and amplified the TCR beta CDR3 regions from them. An initial round of RT-PCR targeting the TCR CDR3 relied on the HTBI primer set. TCRdb re-analysed the multiplex PCR reads in MiXCR, keeping a single row per CDR3 protein. The sample shows roughly 560,000 distinct CDR3 sequences, roughly 14% of them seen only once. CDR1 is MNHEY, CDR2 SMNVEV, per germline (reference sequence). V was trimmed by 4 bases and J by 1 base, leaving 15 bases between them. The CDR3 has 16 residues. Overall study findings and caveats: From stable hyperthyroidism, ophthalmopathy was set apart by a 13 V-J model.

This chain connects TRBV27 to TRBJ2-3; D is unclear. The TCR was taken from a woman between 40 and 55 years old with Graves' ophthalmopathy. The sample was blood. The CDR3 is CASSSTGPLRTDTQYF. CDR3 coding DNA: TGTGCCAGCAGTTCCACCGGGCCCCTCCGCACAGATACGCAGTATTTT.